One sample yielded the 16 T cell receptor beta chains listed below, sequenced in a study of blood T cell repertoires in COVID-19. Using immunoSEQ multiplex PCR, the repertoire was profiled, and TCRdb retains in-frame clones only, with some absent. The sample shows some 500,000 clones, around 87% of them seen only once. Sequencing was done on a sample of PBMCs or T cells enriched from blood (not recorded which). All receptors derive from a woman between 40 and 55 years old who had recovered from COVID-19.

This clone has just a few counts. The J gene is TRBJ1-2, the V gene TRBV24-1; maybe TRBD1 (5 bases). V was pared by 3 bases and J by 6 bases, with 16 bases between. From germline, CDR1 is KGHDR and CDR2 SFDVKD. The CDR3 runs to 15 residues. CDR3 region: CATSDPREGMDGYTF. The CDR3 nucleotides are TGTGCCACCAGTGATCCCCGGGAGGGGATGGATGGCTACACCTTC.

The chain carries TRBV4-1 and TRBJ1-6; 9 nucleotides line up with TRBD1. The CDR3 runs 18 residues. V shed 0 bases, J shed 4 bases, and the junction held 7 bases outside the gene matches. Looked up from germline, CDR1 is MGHRA and CDR2 is YSYEKL. The CDR3 reads CASSQDPGQGMYNSPLHF. DNA of the CDR3: TGCGCCAGCAGCCAAGATCCAGGACAGGGGATGTATAATTCACCCCTCCACTTT.

The chain employs TRBV2 and TRBJ2-1; TRBD2 matches 10 bases. CDR3 length: 16 amino acids. V trimming: 6 bases; J trimming: 3 bases; junction bases outside the gene matches: 8. Germline V gene data show CDR1 as SNHLY and CDR2 as FYNNEI. The CDR3 nucleotides are TGTGCCAGCAGGGGATCAGCGGGAGGGGGCTACAATGAGCAGTTCTTC. Translation gives CASRGSAGGGYNEQFF.

The count of this clone is one. It is unclear where the CDR3 begins or ends on the DNA, so no DNA is shown, and the CDR3 is as TCRdb lists it. The chain recombines TRBV3-1 (or the pseudogene TRBV3-2) with TRBJ2-7; TRBD2, the table's D call, lacks a check against the DNA. The germline CDR1 and CDR2 sequences are LGHDT and YNNKEL (reference sequence). The CDR3 length equals 13 residues, ends included. This CDR3 is CASSQVAGGAPNF.

This sequence joins TRBV5-5 and TRBJ1-1; 7 bases agree with TRBD1. CDR1 and CDR2 from the germline V gene are SGHKS and YYEKEE (reference sequence). V dropped 2 bases and J dropped 3; count of bases not matched to a gene: 1. There are 13 residues in the CDR3. CDR3: CASSFDRDTEAFF. The CDR3 nucleotides read TGTGCCAGCAGCTTCGACAGGGACACTGAAGCTTTCTTT.

The chain joins TRBV7-9 to TRBJ1-2, with 7 positions matching TRBD1. After removal of 3 bases from V and 3 bases from J, the junction contained 4 bases not matched to a gene. Germline loops: CDR1 SEHNR, CDR2 FQNEAQ (reference sequence). The CDR3 consists of 14 residues. For the CDR3, the DNA is TGTGCCAGCAGCTTTGACAGGGTGGACTATGGCTACACCTTC. Translation gives CASSFDRVDYGYTF.

The CDR3 DNA follows: TGTGCCTGGGGAGGACAAGCCTATGGCTACACCTTC. It specifies CAWGGQAYGYTF. V gene TRBV30 combines with J gene TRBJ1-2, with D perhaps TRBD1 (5 bases). CDR3 length: 12 amino acids. V was clipped by 5 bases and J by 4 bases, with 11 bases between them. Germline V gene data show CDR1 as GTSNPN and CDR2 as SVGIG (reference sequence).

This chain joins TRBV7-2 and TRBJ1-1; tentatively, D is TRBD1 (6 bases). Germline-derived CDR1 and CDR2 are SGHTA and FQGNSA. CDR3 length: 14 amino acids. The V end was cut by 3 bases, the J end by 6 bases, with 14 bases between. CDR3 nucleotide sequence: TGTGCCAGCAGCTTGGGGGCGGATGCAGCTGAAGCTTTCTTT. Encoded protein: CASSLGADAAEAFF.

The gene calls are TRBV7-8 and TRBJ2-2; 9 nucleotides match TRBD2. The trim removed 1 base at V and 9 bases at J, leaving 6 bases unmatched. Per the germline V gene, CDR1 is SGHVS and CDR2 is FQNEAQ. The CDR3 runs 15 residues. CDR3 in DNA: TGTGCCAGCAGCTTAGGCAATAGCGGGAGACGGGAGCTGTTTTTT. Its translation is CASSLGNSGRRELFF.

This clone was counted once. The chain recombines TRBV6-5 with TRBJ2-7, with TRBD2 identical over 7 bases. CDR1 is MNHEY and CDR2 is SVGAGI in the germline V gene. Trimming at V came to 5 bases and at J to 2 bases, leaving 9 bases not matched to a gene. This CDR3 is 15 amino acids long. CDR3 nucleotides: TGTGCCAGCAGTCCTAGCGGCCTCCAAACCTACGAGCAGTACTTC. Protein: CASSPSGLQTYEQYF.

The gene calls are TRBV2 and TRBJ2-7; 8 bases are shared with TRBD1. The CDR3 sequence is 14 residues long. The trim removed 8 bases at V and 5 bases at J, leaving 11 bases unmatched. The germline gives CDR1 SNHLY, CDR2 FYNNEI. The CDR3: CASEEGRGPHEQYF. CDR3 in DNA: TGTGCCAGCGAGGAGGGCAGGGGGCCTCACGAGCAGTACTTC.

The gene calls are TRBV24-1 and TRBJ1-5; no reliable D call. The V and J ends lost 4 bases and 6 bases respectively, with 18 bases between them. The CDR3 spans 16 residues. Germline V gene data show CDR1 as KGHDR and CDR2 as SFDVKD. CDR3 nucleotides: TGTGCCACCAGTGAGGGTAGTCGAGGGCCCATTCAGCCCCAGCATTTT. Protein product: CATSEGSRGPIQPQHF.

The chain joins TRBV12-3 or TRBV12-4 to TRBJ1-1; 9 nucleotides match TRBD1. The CDR3 extends over 13 amino acids. V dropped 5 bases and J dropped 5; count of bases not matched to a gene: 3. CDR3 nucleotides: TGTGCCAGCAGTCCCGGACAGGGGACTGAAGCTTTCTTT. The encoded protein is CASSPGQGTEAFF.

The rearrangement links TRBV18 to TRBJ2-1; TRBD2 aligns across 14 bases. The germline CDR1 and CDR2 sequences are KGHSH and LQKENI. The ends lost 4 bases at V and 9 bases at J; junction bases unmatched: 5. The CDR3 spans 15 residues. The CDR3 region is CASSLTSGRAGEQFF. CDR3 nucleotides: TGTGCCAGCTCACTGACTAGCGGGAGGGCAGGTGAGCAGTTCTTC. Drawing the rest from reference TRBV18 and TRBJ2-1, the complete variable domain is NAGVMQNPRHLVRRRGQEARLRCSPMKGHSHVYWYRQLPEEGLKFMVYLQKENIIDESGMPKERFSAEFPKEGPSILRIQQVVRGDSAAYFCASSLTSGRAGEQFFGPGTRLTVL.

The chain is built from TRBV6-5 and TRBJ2-7; D perhaps matches TRBD1 (6 bases). This CDR3 region has 12 residues. Trimming left V 6 bases short and J 2 bases short, with 8 bases between. Germline V gives CDR1 MNHEY, CDR2 SVGAGI. CDR3 nucleotides: TGTGCCAGCAGCCGGGACACCTACGAGCAGTACTTC. Protein: CASSRDTYEQYF.

CDR3 in amino acids: CASSRISNEQFF. The CDR3 bases are TGCGCCAGCAGCCGAATCAGCAATGAGCAGTTCTTC. The rearrangement uses TRBV5-1 and TRBJ2-1; no reliable D call. Trimming removed 4 bases from V and 6 bases from J, with 8 bases in between. This CDR3 has 12 amino acids. Per germline, CDR1 SGHRS and CDR2 YFSETQ.